This T cell receptor (beta chain) appears in the sequencing data of a study of OX40 agonist ivuxolimab in advanced cancers. Study-level background: The costimulatory receptor OX40 (CD134) was targeted by ivuxolimab, a fully human IgG2 agonistic monoclonal antibody. Intravenous ivuxolimab was administered to patients every 2 weeks at six dose levels: 0.01, 0.1, 0.3, 1.5, 3 and 10 mg/kg. Among the approximately 54 dose-escalation patients, approximately 20 had hepatocellular carcinoma, 15 or so melanoma, 9 renal cell carcinoma and 9 head and neck cancer. In the dose-escalation cohort, 82.7% of patients were male, and the mean age was around 60 years, with a range of 23 to 79. Patients were allowed to have had prior anti-PD-1, anti-PD-L1 or anti-CTLA-4 therapy, and 30% to 50% of the dose-escalation patients had previously received checkpoint inhibitors. Partial responses occurred in three dose-escalation patients: two with cutaneous melanoma and one with hepatocellular carcinoma. Peripheral TCRbeta sequencing was intended to test whether TCR sequence diversity was altered and clonal T-cell expansion was caused by ivuxolimab. The paper describes the monotherapy dose-escalation part (N of about 52 patients) of the phase I trial of ivuxolimab.

Concerning this clone: Its specific antigen is unknown. No much larger clone exists at a distance of one base, and base qualities are not known.

Including the terminal cysteine and phenylalanine, the CDR3 comprises 14 residues. The DNA shown is the 42-base CDR3, in frame from base 1. Germline trimming amounts to 5 bases on V and 6 bases on J, with 3 as the count of junction bases outside the gene matches. Looking up the germline V gene yields CDR1 SGHVS and CDR2 FNYEAQ. Genomic DNA was isolated from the sorted cells so that the TCRbeta CDR3 region could be sequenced. TCRbeta CDR3 regions were sequenced using the immunoSEQ Assay. In TCRdb, the immuneACCESS table is reduced to in-frame sequences with V and J assigned. These tables do not hold every clone; where another copy was compared, an unresolved V gene accounts for under half, and the others remain unexplained. The table for this sample lists 60,000 to 85,000 clones; 85% to 90% of them were counted only once. The ten top clones hold approximately 2.3% of the sample. The research as a whole found: Low levels of normalized T-cell clonal expansion were also seen in some patients who did not respond. After ivuxolimab, more expanded clones were found on average in CD8+ T cells than in CD4+ T cells. The antigen specificity of the clonally expanded peripheral T cells was not determined. At doses of 0.1 to 3.0 mg/kg, clonal expansion of both CD4+ and CD8+ blood T cells was observed from baseline to week 6. In partial responders in the 0.1-3.0 mg/kg groups, normalized peripheral clonal expansion was found to be among the lowest, especially among CD8+ T cells.

Patients with a history of autoimmune disease or receiving systemic immunosuppression were excluded from the trial. Peripheral blood for TCR sequencing was collected from all dose cohorts at baseline, on cycle 4 day 1, and on cycle 7 day 1. The samples were drawn from a first-in-human, open-label, multicenter phase I dose-escalation trial of ivuxolimab. The trial enrolled adults with locally advanced or metastatic head and neck squamous cell, hepatocellular, melanoma or renal cell carcinoma. CD4+ and CD8+ T cells were sorted separately from peripheral blood before TCR sequencing. The rearrangement joined TRBV7-6 to TRBJ1-6; 8 central nucleotides agree with TRBD1. The sequenced sample was CD4+ or CD8+ T cells sorted from blood, obtained in a trial of the OX40 agonist ivuxolimab. The receptor comes from an adult with an advanced solid tumor such as melanoma, head and neck, liver or kidney cancer. The CDR3 protein sequence reads: CASSPDRVNSPLHF. The base sequence is TGTGCCAGCAGCCCGGACAGGGTTAATTCACCCCTCCACTTT.